This T cell receptor beta chain was identified during a study of cytomegalovirus exposure and HLA in healthy donors. General observations from the study: Within the data, a cluster of highly shared sequence variants was likely a sequencing artifact.

This CDR3 region has 16 residues. Germline CDR1 reads SGHKS; CDR2 reads YYEKEE (reference sequence). V shed 3 bases and J 8 bases; nucleotides not matched to a gene: 12. As for this clone: What it recognizes is unknown.

The PCR ran on 60 Vbeta and 13 Jbeta primers. Profiling relied on immunoSEQ multiplex PCR, and the TCRdb table lists in-frame clones only, not all of them. The table records about 120,000 clones, roughly three quarters of them present only once. The chain joins TRBV5-5 to TRBJ2-4; 9 positions agree with TRBD1. The sequence derives from a man under 40 in good health and CMV-seropositive. The sample comprised PBMCs. In DNA form, the CDR3 reads TGTGCCAGCAGCTCCCCTCCGGGACAGGGACAAGACATTCAGTACTTC. This sequence encodes CASSSPPGQGQDIQYF.